This T cell receptor beta chain was observed in a study of blood T cells in healthy people across ages. The CDR3 contains 13 residues. V lost 5 bases and J lost 6, with 12 bases in between. Germline lookup yields CDR1 KGHSH and CDR2 LQKENI. Notes on the study in general: Without sorted subsets, naive and antigen-experienced compartments could not be conclusively compared.

At least 5.5 micrograms of total RNA were extracted per sample. Points on this clonotype: What it binds is not known.

PCR was performed a second time for about 6 to 12 cycles using a sample-barcoded 5' primer and a J-beta primer mix. A 12-random-nucleotide template-switch adaptor tagged each cDNA molecule. TCRdb re-analysed the 5' RACE reads in MiXCR, keeping a single row per CDR3 protein. This sample has 550,000 to 750,000 distinct CDR3 sequences; 21% occur once, and the top ten carry roughly 3.7%. The chain has TRBV18 and TRBJ2-3, with no clear D. This TCR was recovered from a man between 65 and 85 years old in good health. The sequencing sample was made of blood. The CDR3 sequence is CASSTYFSDTQYF. The CDR3 bases are TGTGCCAGCTCAACCTATTTCAGTGATACGCAGTATTTT.